One and the same sample provided the 25 T cell receptor beta chains below, sequenced in a study of CD8+CD57+ T cells in acquired aplastic anemia. Genomic DNA constituted the template upon which TCR beta VDJ and CDR3 profiling was performed. Each CDR3 protein gets one entry after TCRdb re-called the reads with MiXCR. The table shows around 250,000 distinct CDR3 sequences, with around 60% occurring only once. The specimen was sorted CD4+, CD8+, or CD8+CD57+ T cells (not recorded which) from PBMCs. These receptors all come from a human donor with severe aplastic anemia or a healthy control (not recorded which).

Of note for this clonotype: Germline is not matched at one junction end, which may reflect a read error. V is TRBV7-7 and J is TRBJ2-7; unclear D gene. CDR3 length equals 13 residues. In germline, CDR1 is SSHAT, CDR2 FNYEAQ (reference sequence). The CDR3 loop reads CASNLSQQYEQYF. CDR3 bases: TGTGCTAGCAACTTATCCCAGCAGTACGAGCAGTACTTC.

Only one count was recorded for this clonotype. The chain employs TRBV24-1 and TRBJ2-1; 7 nucleotides match TRBD2. Germline trimming cut 8 bases from V and 7 bases from J; bases unmatched to any gene: 4. The CDR3 has 12 residues. Germline CDR1 is KGHDR and CDR2 is SFDVKD. CDR3 DNA sequence: TGTGCCACCACTGGACTAGGGAATGAGCAGTTCTTC. It yields the protein CATTGLGNEQFF.

The rearrangement joins TRBV10-3 to TRBJ1-5, with no clear D. The CDR3 covers 12 residues. Germline CDR1 and CDR2: ENHRY and SYGVKD. V was clipped by 5 bases and J by 8 bases, with 10 bases between them. DNA of the CDR3: TGTGCCATCAGTCCGATGAACAAGCCCCAGCATTTT. Protein product: CAISPMNKPQHF.

This clonotype was counted only a few times. CDR3 amino acids: CASSYNMGETQYF. CDR3 in DNA: TGTGCCAGCAGTTACAATATGGGGGAGACCCAGTACTTC. The V gene is TRBV6-6, the J gene TRBJ2-5, with D unresolved. Germline CDR1 and CDR2: MNHNY and SVGAGI (reference sequence). This CDR3 comprises 13 residues. The V end was cut by 2 bases, the J end by 5 bases, with 9 bases between.

V is TRBV7-3 and J is TRBJ1-2; unclear D gene. V was clipped by 3 bases and J by 8 bases, with 7 bases between them. This CDR3 spans 11 amino acids. Germline V gene lookup returns CDR1 SGHTA and CDR2 FQGTGA. The CDR3, as DNA: TGTGCCAGCAGCTTCGGGCAGGGCTACACCTTC. It codes for CASSFGQGYTF.

This rearrangement joins TRBV19 to TRBJ1-1; perhaps TRBD1 as D (5 bases). The CDR3 covers 11 residues. Germline CDR1 is LNHDA and CDR2 is SQIVND (reference sequence). The CDR3, as DNA: TGTGTGGTGCAGGGCTACACTGAAGCTTTCTTT. It yields the protein CVVQGYTEAFF.

This clonotype is a singleton in its sample. The gene calls are TRBV24-1 and TRBJ2-1; D not resolved. V lost 3 bases to trimming and J lost 5 bases, with 7 bases between them. This CDR3 is built from 13 residues. Germline loops: CDR1 KGHDR, CDR2 SFDVKD. The CDR3 DNA is TGTGCCACCAGTGATCACCCCCACAATGAGCAGTTCTTC. This sequence encodes CATSDHPHNEQFF.

This clonotype was seen only a few times. J is TRBJ2-7 and V is TRBV7-8; D may be TRBD1 (5 bases). The ends were cut back, 11 bases at V and 5 bases at J, with 13 bases in the middle. From germline, CDR1 is SGHVS and CDR2 FQNEAQ. There are 11 residues in the CDR3. CDR3 sequence (DNA): TGTGCCCCGACCGGCAGGGACGAGCAGTACTTC. Its protein product is CAPTGRDEQYF. Filled out from reference TRBV7-8 and TRBJ2-7, the complete variable domain reads GAGVSQSPRYKVAKRGQDVALRCDPISGHVSLFWYQQALGQGPEFLTYFQNEAQLDKSGLPSDRFFAERPEGSVSTLKIQRTQQEDSAVYLCAPTGRDEQYFGPGTRLTVT.

In its sample, this clonotype was seen a few times. The V gene is TRBV5-1, the J gene TRBJ2-2; no clear D gene. Germline V gene lookup returns CDR1 SGHRS and CDR2 YFSETQ. Between the trimmed V and J ends, which lost 0 bases and 9 bases, there was a span of 6 bases. The CDR3 consists of 12 residues. In DNA, the CDR3 is TGCGCCAGCAGCTTGGCCAACCGGGAGCTGTTTTTT. It encodes CASSLANRELFF.

Ten or more counts support this clonotype. This chain links TRBV20-1 with TRBJ2-3, with D tentatively TRBD2 (5 bases). CDR1 is DFQATT, CDR2 SNEGSKA, per germline (reference sequence). The CDR3 covers 13 residues. Trimming took 7 bases from V and 6 from J, leaving 17 bases between them. The CDR3 DNA follows: TGCAGTGTCCCGGCATTGGGCGGGGATACGCAGTATTTT. Protein: CSVPALGGDTQYF.

The chain is built from TRBV6-6 and TRBJ2-5; D may match TRBD1 or TRBD2 (5 bases each). CDR3 length: 14 amino acids. The germline V and J ends were trimmed by 10 bases and 5 bases, with 20 bases remaining between them. Germline CDR1 MNHNY, CDR2 SVGAGI (reference sequence). CDR3: CAITAGTNKETQYF. CDR3 nucleotide sequence: TGTGCCATCACAGCCGGGACCAATAAGGAGACCCAGTACTTC.

This clonotype was observed at least ten times. The chain joins TRBV28 to TRBJ1-2; no firm D call. The CDR3 has 13 amino acids. The germline gives CDR1 MDHEN, CDR2 SYDVKM. V lost 1 base and J lost 10, with 13 bases in between. This CDR3 reads CASSLSAIVYYTF. CDR3 nucleotides: TGTGCCAGCAGTTTATCCGCAATTGTCTACTACACCTTC.

This clonotype was recorded at least ten times. This chain uses TRBV14 with TRBJ2-1; no clear D. The V gene lost 7 bases and the J gene lost 2 bases, with 15 bases spanning the gap. This CDR3 contains 15 residues. Germline CDR1 is SGHDN and CDR2 is FVKESK. CDR3 loop: CASIPLLDPYNEQFF. CDR3 DNA sequence: TGTGCCAGCATCCCACTCCTAGATCCCTACAATGAGCAGTTCTTC.

In this sample, this clonotype turned up a few times. The chain carries TRBV14 and TRBJ2-7; TRBD1 matches 10 bases. Germline CDR1 reads SGHDN; CDR2 reads FVKESK. CDR3 length: 15 amino acids. The ends lost 1 base at V and 4 bases at J; junction bases unmatched: 4. CDR3 protein: CASSQGWTGGYEQYF. CDR3 nucleotide sequence: TGTGCCAGCAGCCAAGGCTGGACAGGGGGATACGAGCAGTACTTC.

This clonotype occurred many times. The V call is TRBV15, the J call TRBJ2-7; TRBD1 agrees at 10 bases. Per the germline V gene, CDR1 is LNHNV and CDR2 is YYDKDF (reference sequence). The CDR3 runs to 14 residues. V gave up 5 bases and J gave up 3 bases; unmatched junction bases: 4. CDR3: CATSSGQGIYEQYF. The CDR3 DNA follows: TGTGCCACCAGCTCGGGACAGGGGATCTACGAGCAGTACTTC.

The chain joins TRBV10-2 to TRBJ1-6; D call uncertain. Germline V gene data show CDR1 as WSHSY and CDR2 as SAAADI. There are 14 residues in the CDR3. V was clipped by 3 bases and J by 5 bases, with 8 bases between them. The CDR3 loop is CASSDGQDNSPLHF. In DNA, the CDR3 is TGCGCCAGCAGTGATGGTCAAGATAATTCACCCCTCCACTTT.

The chain joins TRBV25-1 to TRBJ1-1, with D perhaps TRBD1 (5 bases). The CDR3 is 14 amino acids. The ends were cut back, 3 bases at V and 0 bases at J, with 8 bases in the middle. Germline-derived CDR1 and CDR2 are MGHDK and SYGVNS. The CDR3: CASSDGGVNTEAFF. The DNA for the CDR3 is TGTGCCAGCAGTGACGGGGGGGTGAACACTGAAGCTTTCTTT.

The chain recombines TRBV10-3 with TRBJ1-2; TRBD1 might be the D (5 bases). With 4 bases removed from V and 6 bases from J, the gap between germline ends came to 9 bases. This CDR3 region has 12 residues. Per germline, CDR1 ENHRY and CDR2 SYGVKD. This CDR3 is CAISGQKDGYTF. The CDR3 DNA is TGTGCCATCAGTGGACAGAAAGATGGCTACACCTTC.

The rearrangement links TRBV7-8 to TRBJ1-2; 7 bases line up with TRBD1. The CDR3 covers 13 residues. With V trimmed by 1 base and J by 6 bases, 2 bases remained unmatched. The V gene's germline CDR1 is SGHVS and CDR2 FQNEAQ. The CDR3 sequence is CASSLGQGNGYTF. In DNA form, the CDR3 reads TGTGCCAGCAGCTTAGGACAGGGAAATGGCTACACCTTC.

The chain has TRBV20-1 and TRBJ2-7; TRBD1 matches at 7 bases. Per the germline V gene, CDR1 is DFQATT and CDR2 is SNEGSKA (reference sequence). CDR3 length equals 14 residues. J was trimmed by 2 bases and V by 3 bases; bases with no gene match: 7. The CDR3 loop is CSASVGQRTYEQYF. CDR3 bases: TGCAGTGCTAGTGTGGGACAGCGTACCTACGAGCAGTACTTC.

About this clonotype: This sequence may be a read error, since a much larger clone differs from it by one base. The chain employs TRBV3-1 and TRBJ2-2; tentatively, D is TRBD2 (6 bases). CDR1 is LGHDT, CDR2 YNNKEL, per germline (reference sequence). CDR3 length: 13 amino acids. This CDR3 is CASSPGGTGKLFF. CDR3 bases: TGTGCCAGCAGCCCTGGCGGGACCGGGAAGCTGTTTTTT.

The J gene is TRBJ1-3, the V gene TRBV19; D remains unclear. Trimming shortened V by 3 bases and J by 0 bases, and 9 bases separated the two germline ends. This CDR3 has 15 residues. The germline V gene has CDR1 LNHDA and CDR2 SQIVND (reference sequence). The CDR3: CASSIFSISGNTIYF. CDR3 DNA sequence: TGTGCCAGTAGTATCTTCTCGATCTCTGGAAACACCATATATTTT.

This chain connects TRBV12-3 or TRBV12-4 to TRBJ1-6; D may be TRBD1 (6 bases). Trimming stripped 6 bases from V and 8 bases from J, with 14 bases between. The CDR3 is made up of 14 amino acids. As DNA, the CDR3 is TGTGCCAGCAGGATAGGACAGCCCGATTCACCCCTCCACTTT. The encoded protein is CASRIGQPDSPLHF.

With respect to this clonotype: This CDR3 fails to terminate in the conserved phenylalanine or tryptophan, so it likely reflects a read error. V and J are TRBV7-9 and TRBJ2-5, with D possibly matching TRBD2 (5 bases). There are 14 residues in the CDR3. Trimming shortened V by 1 base and J by 5 bases, and 11 bases separated the two germline ends. The germline V gene has CDR1 SEHNR and CDR2 FQNEAQ (reference sequence). CDR3 coding DNA: TGTGCCAGCAGCTTAGGGCTAGCCTGGGAGACCCAGTACCTC. It codes for CASSLGLAWETQYL.

Comments on this clonotype: Mismatch with germline at one junction end may stem from a read error. The V and J genes are TRBV7-8 and TRBJ1-5; D unresolved. The CDR3 sequence is 13 residues long. Germline V lookup: CDR1 SGHVS, CDR2 FQNEAQ. The CDR3 region is CTSSPRTGQPQHF. The CDR3 DNA is TGTACCAGCAGCCCCCGGACGGGTCAGCCCCAGCATTTT. Looking up the rest from reference TRBV7-8 and TRBJ1-5 gives the full variable domain: GAGVSQSPRYKVAKRGQDVALRCDPISGHVSLFWYQQALGQGPEFLTYFQNEAQLDKSGLPSDRFFAERPEGSVSTLKIQRTQQEDSAVYLCTSSPRTGQPQHFGDGTRLSIL.